This T cell receptor beta chain stems from a study of blood T cell repertoires in COVID-19. At the level of the study: Sites across the United States, Italy and Spain contributed samples from acute and convalescent COVID-19.

Sequenced by immunoSEQ multiplex PCR; TCRdb stores in-frame clones only, minus some. The repertoire holds under 300,000 clones, with around four fifths as singletons. The germline gives CDR1 SEHNR, CDR2 FQNEAQ (reference sequence). CDR3 length: 13 amino acids. Trimming stripped 3 bases from V and 4 bases from J, with 9 bases between. The sequenced material came from peripheral blood. The rearrangement links TRBV7-9 to TRBJ2-5; D may be TRBD2 (5 bases). The sequence was collected from a middle-aged woman with active or convalescent COVID-19. The CDR3 DNA reads TGTGCCAGCAGCTTTGAGGCGGGAGAGACCCAGTACTTC. Translated: CASSFEAGETQYF.